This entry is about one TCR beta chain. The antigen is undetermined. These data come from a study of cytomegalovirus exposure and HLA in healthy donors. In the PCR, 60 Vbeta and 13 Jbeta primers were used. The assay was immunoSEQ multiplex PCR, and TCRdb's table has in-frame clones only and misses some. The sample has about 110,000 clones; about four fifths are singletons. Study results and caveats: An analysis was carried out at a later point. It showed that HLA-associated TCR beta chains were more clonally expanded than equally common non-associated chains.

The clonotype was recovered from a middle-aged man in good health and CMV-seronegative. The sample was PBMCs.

The CDR3 region is CASSAGTGLSQPQHF. In nucleotides, the CDR3 is TGTGCCAGCAGCGCCGGGACAGGGCTTTCTCAGCCCCAGCATTTT. The J gene is TRBJ1-5, the V gene TRBV6-5, with TRBD1 identical over 9 bases. Per germline, CDR1 MNHEY and CDR2 SVGAGI. The CDR3 runs 15 residues. J lost 6 bases, V lost 6 bases, and 9 bases had no gene match.